The subject of this entry is one TCR beta chain. TCRdb processed the 5' RACE reads again and assigns one entry to each CDR3 protein, with no DNA. The sample totals 550,000 or so distinct CDR3 sequences. This specimen belongs to a study of T cells expressing NK-cell markers. The CDR3 is made up of 12 amino acids. Germline assignment: CDR1 SQVTM and CDR2 ANQGSEA. The specimen was blood T cells: a sorted CD56 or NKG2C T cell subset, CD4+ or CD8+ T cells, or bulk PBMC T cells (not recorded which). The V call is TRBV29-1, the J call TRBJ1-2. The receptor was isolated from a man between 18 and 29 years old in good health. CDR3: CSVDGDYYGYTF. The whole variable domain, filled in from reference TRBV29-1 and TRBJ1-2, reads SAVISQKPSRDICQRGTSLTIQCQVDSQVTMMFWYRQQPGQSLTLIATANQGSEATYESGFVIDKFPISRPNLTFSTLTVSNMSPEDSSIYLCSVDGDYYGYTFGSGTRLTVV.